The 24 T cell receptor beta chains reported below all come from one sample, sequenced in a study of T cells in Graves' hyperthyroidism and ophthalmopathy. It was RNA transcripts that yielded the amplified TCR beta CDR3 regions. Researchers ran a first-round RT-PCR on the TCR CDR3 using the HTBI primer set. TCRdb ran MiXCR on the multiplex PCR reads and lists one entry per CDR3 protein. The sample has fewer than 900,000 distinct CDR3 sequences; about 19% are singletons. The material sequenced was blood. The receptors were sampled from a woman between 45 and 60 years old with Graves' hyperthyroidism that later progressed to Graves' ophthalmopathy.

The chain joins TRBV6-1 to TRBJ2-6, with D hard to call. Trimming pared 4 bases from V and 0 bases from J, leaving 1 base between. Per the germline V gene, CDR1 is MNHNS and CDR2 is SASEGT. The CDR3 sequence is 13 residues long. CDR3 DNA sequence: TGTGCCAGCAGTGTCTCTGGGGCCAACGTCCTGACTTTC. It translates to CASSVSGANVLTF.

The J gene is TRBJ1-1, the V gene TRBV30, with TRBD1 matching over 9 bases. From germline, CDR1 is GTSNPN and CDR2 SVGIG (reference sequence). The CDR3 has 13 amino acids. J lost 3 bases, V lost 6 bases, and 5 bases had no gene match. The CDR3 is CACGQGRHTEAFF. The CDR3 bases are TGTGCCTGCGGACAGGGGCGCCACACTGAAGCTTTCTTT.

This CDR3 reads CASSLIGTSDEQFF. The CDR3 DNA sequence: TGTGCCAGCAGCCTTATAGGGACGAGTGATGAGCAGTTCTTC. This chain joins TRBV7-3 and TRBJ2-1; D possibly uses TRBD1 or TRBD2 (5 bases each). The CDR3 sequence is 14 residues long. Germline assignment: CDR1 SGHTA and CDR2 FQGTGA. The V end was cut by 5 bases, the J end by 8 bases, with 16 bases between.

This clonotype turned up a few times. J is TRBJ2-2 and V is TRBV30; TRBD2 agrees at 8 bases. This CDR3 has 14 residues. Per the germline V gene, CDR1 is GTSNPN and CDR2 is SVGIG (reference sequence). V was clipped by 2 bases and J by 7 bases; unmatched bases: 6. The CDR3 spells CAWSTGGGSGELFF. The CDR3 bases are TGTGCCTGGAGTACCGGGGGGGGAAGCGGGGAGCTGTTTTTT.

This clonotype was seen a handful of times. V usage is TRBV18 and J usage is TRBJ2-1; D perhaps matches TRBD2 (7 bases). Trimming took 0 bases from V and 7 from J, leaving 16 bases between them. From germline, CDR1 is KGHSH and CDR2 LQKENI. This CDR3 has 16 amino acids. The CDR3 coding sequence is TGTGCCAGCTCACCACCTTGGGGGGGCGAAGGTAATGAGCAGTTCTTC. It yields the protein CASSPPWGGEGNEQFF.

This clonotype was counted only a few times. J is TRBJ1-2 and V is TRBV5-5, with TRBD1 matching over 7 bases. The CDR3 is 15 residues long. After removal of 2 bases from V and 4 bases from J, the junction contained 8 bases not matched to a gene. Looked up from germline, CDR1 is SGHKS and CDR2 is YYEKEE (reference sequence). The CDR3 protein is CASSFQGGASYGYTF. The CDR3 DNA reads TGTGCCAGCAGCTTTCAGGGGGGGGCGAGCTATGGCTACACCTTC. Complete variable domain (other parts from reference TRBV5-5 and TRBJ1-2): DAGVTQSPTHLIKTRGQQVTLRCSPISGHKSVSWYQQVLGQGPQFIFQYYEKEERGRGNFPDRFSARQFPNYSSELNVNALLLGDSALYLCASSFQGGASYGYTFGSGTRLTVV.

At least ten counts were recorded for this clonotype. V and J are TRBV4-1 and TRBJ1-1; no definite D call. CDR1 is MGHRA and CDR2 is YSYEKL in the germline V gene. There are 15 residues in the CDR3. Between the trimmed V and J ends, which lost 1 base and 0 bases, there was a span of 9 bases. The CDR3 here is CASSQGWAVNTEAFF. Written as DNA, the CDR3 is TGCGCCAGCAGCCAAGGGTGGGCGGTGAACACTGAAGCTTTCTTT.

The chain has TRBV3-1 and TRBJ2-1, with TRBD2 matching 12 bases. In germline, CDR1 is LGHDT, CDR2 YNNKEL (reference sequence). The CDR3 length is 17 residues. J gave up 5 bases and V 4 bases, and 9 bases lay outside the gene matches. CDR3 loop: CASSRTLAGGPDNEQFF. CDR3 coding DNA: TGTGCCAGCAGCCGGACTCTAGCGGGGGGGCCGGACAATGAGCAGTTCTTC.

In its sample, this clonotype was seen many times. The chain uses TRBV7-2 and TRBJ2-7; D is unresolved. Trimming removed 4 bases from V and 2 bases from J, with 6 bases in between. CDR3 size: 12 residues. Germline CDR1 and CDR2: SGHTA and FQGNSA. CDR3 nucleotide sequence: TGTGCCAGCAGCTGGACCCCCTACGAGCAGTACTTC. Protein: CASSWTPYEQYF.

This chain joins TRBV13 and TRBJ1-6; 7 bases line up with TRBD1. The ends lost 4 bases at V and 1 base at J; junction bases unmatched: 4. Per germline, CDR1 PRHDT and CDR2 FYEKMQ (reference sequence). This CDR3 has 16 residues. The CDR3 bases are TGTGCCAGCAGCTCGGGACAGCGATCCTATAATTCACCCCTCCACTTT. It yields the protein CASSSGQRSYNSPLHF.

This clonotype was seen at least ten times. V gene TRBV12-3 or TRBV12-4 combines with J gene TRBJ2-3; 7 nucleotides agree with TRBD2. The CDR3 is 15 residues long. V lost 6 bases and J lost 6; bases outside the gene matches: 12. CDR3 in amino acids: CASRPRERGRDTQYF. Here the CDR3 DNA reads TGTGCCAGCAGACCTAGGGAGCGGGGTAGGGATACGCAGTATTTT.

This clonotype was recorded at least ten times. The chain combines TRBV11-2 with TRBJ2-7, with D hard to call. Germline-derived CDR1 and CDR2 are SGHAT and FQNNGV. Trimming removed 0 bases from V and 3 bases from J, with 12 bases in between. This CDR3 region has 15 residues. The CDR3 sequence is CASSLDRPGIYEQYF. The CDR3 DNA reads TGTGCCAGCAGCTTAGATCGACCAGGTATCTACGAGCAGTACTTC.

The table lists this clonotype with many counts. J is TRBJ1-1 and V is TRBV7-3; no clear D. This CDR3 has 14 residues. The ends were cut back, 0 bases at V and 4 bases at J, with 9 bases in the middle. Germline assignment: CDR1 SGHTA and CDR2 FQGTGA. This CDR3 reads CASSLTGQATEAFF. The CDR3 nucleotides read TGTGCCAGCAGCTTAACTGGGCAGGCCACTGAAGCTTTCTTT.

This clonotype has only a few counts. This chain links TRBV7-2 with TRBJ1-6, with D perhaps matching TRBD1 (6 bases). Trimming took off 5 bases at V and 8 bases at J, with 16 bases between the two ends. The CDR3 covers 15 residues. Germline-derived CDR1 and CDR2 are SGHTA and FQGNSA. This CDR3 reads CASSVEGGSDSPLHF. The DNA for the CDR3 is TGTGCCAGCAGCGTAGAAGGGGGTTCGGATTCACCCCTCCACTTT.

This chain uses TRBV10-3 with TRBJ1-1; 7 nucleotides align to TRBD1. There are 11 residues in the CDR3. Germline V gives CDR1 ENHRY, CDR2 SYGVKD. V shed 10 bases and J 6 bases; nucleotides not matched to a gene: 5. CDR3 amino acids: CATGTAAEAFF. The CDR3 DNA reads TGTGCCACCGGGACAGCCGCTGAAGCTTTCTTT.

V and J are TRBV20-1 and TRBJ2-2; no clear D gene. The CDR3 is 16 residues long. V lost 5 bases, J lost 4 bases, and 20 bases lay in between. CDR1 is DFQATT, CDR2 SNEGSKA, per germline (reference sequence). The CDR3 sequence is CSALFFSRRSTGELFF. The DNA of the CDR3 is TGCAGTGCTTTGTTTTTCTCCCGCCGGAGCACCGGGGAGCTGTTTTTT.

This clonotype was counted at least ten times. The chain joins TRBV12-3 or TRBV12-4 to TRBJ2-5; the D gene is possibly TRBD1 (6 bases). CDR3 length equals 14 residues. V was clipped by 5 bases and J by 2 bases, with 12 bases between them. CDR3 sequence: CASSPDSEQETQYF. The CDR3 DNA sequence: TGTGCCAGCAGTCCGGACAGCGAACAAGAGACCCAGTACTTC.

The sample holds a few counts of this clonotype. V is TRBV5-5 and J is TRBJ1-1; 7 nucleotides match TRBD1. Germline assignment: CDR1 SGHKS and CDR2 YYEKEE (reference sequence). The CDR3 sequence is 16 residues long. V was pared by 0 bases and J by 0 bases, with 5 bases of the junction left unmatched. The CDR3 loop is CASSLGSQGVNTEAFF. The CDR3 bases are TGTGCCAGCAGCTTGGGGAGTCAGGGGGTGAACACTGAAGCTTTCTTT.

In this sample, this clonotype turned up a few times. The genes are TRBV5-8 and TRBJ1-6, with D perhaps matching TRBD1 (5 bases). This CDR3 is 16 amino acids long. The V gene lost 0 bases and the J gene lost 9 bases, with 16 bases spanning the gap. Germline V lookup: CDR1 SGHTS, CDR2 YDEGEE. CDR3 coding DNA: TGTGCCAGCAGCTTGGGTGGGACGGCGAGTTTTTCACCCCTCCACTTT. Encoded protein: CASSLGGTASFSPLHF.

This clonotype has only a few counts. This chain uses TRBV27 with TRBJ2-7; no definite D call. This CDR3 spans 12 amino acids. With 7 bases removed from V and 5 bases from J, the gap between germline ends came to 12 bases. Germline V lookup: CDR1 MNHEY, CDR2 SMNVEV (reference sequence). The CDR3 DNA sequence: TGTGCCAGCAAATCGGCGGCCCACGAGCAGTACTTC. Translating it yields CASKSAAHEQYF.

This chain uses TRBV18 with TRBJ2-1; D not certain. The length of the CDR3 is 14 residues. Germline loops: CDR1 KGHSH, CDR2 LQKENI. V gave up 10 bases and J gave up 5 bases, with 18 bases separating them. CDR3 in amino acids: CATSGRFNNNEQFF. The CDR3 DNA reads as TGTGCCACCTCGGGTAGGTTCAATAACAATGAGCAGTTCTTC.

Notes on this clonotype: Given a much more abundant clone one base away, this may be a read error. The chain couples TRBV29-1 to TRBJ2-1; 10 positions match TRBD2. Germline V gene data show CDR1 as SQVTM and CDR2 as ANQGSEA. This CDR3 comprises 14 residues. The CDR3 loop is CSVGLAPLYSEQFF. The CDR3 DNA sequence: TGCAGCGTGGGACTAGCGCCTTTATACAGTGAGCAGTTCTTC.

This clonotype has ten or more counts. V is TRBV20-1 and J is TRBJ1-1; 7 bases map to TRBD1. V shed 6 bases and J 4 bases; nucleotides not matched to a gene: 11. The CDR3 spans 14 residues. Per germline, CDR1 DFQATT and CDR2 SNEGSKA (reference sequence). The CDR3 coding sequence is TGCAGTGCACCGGCGACAGGGTGGGGCACTGAAGCTTTCTTT. This codes for CSAPATGWGTEAFF.

Many counts were recorded for this clonotype. The chain has TRBV6-1 and TRBJ1-1; D unclear. CDR1 is MNHNS and CDR2 is SASEGT in the germline V gene. Trimming pared 1 base from V and 1 base from J, leaving 10 bases between. The CDR3 extends over 15 amino acids. The CDR3, as DNA: TGTGCCAGCAGTGAAGATAGGGCAGGGAACACTGAAGCTTTCTTT. Translation: CASSEDRAGNTEAFF.